This TCR beta chain was recorded in a study of T cell repertoires in aging, cancer and after chemotherapy. Study context: Healthy donor repertoires were recorded over several months to years and showed clear clonal overlap. The full dataset contained several million TCR reads.

Study-wide findings and caveats: Loss of evenness, beyond lost richness, contributed to age-related TCR diversity decline in cancer patients. Untreated cancer patients had significantly lower blood TCR diversity than age-matched healthy donors.

Multiplex touch-down PCR with TRB-A/B primers amplified rearranged V-D-J TRB sequences. TCRdb passed the multiplex PCR reads through MiXCR, listing each CDR3 protein once. The repertoire includes 10,000 to 15,000 distinct CDR3 sequences, 35% to 45% of them detected once, and 6.6% sits in the top ten. This clonotype was counted a few times. Its antigen remains unknown. TCR beta rearrangements were amplified from peripheral blood genomic DNA. The source of this sequence is a human donor in good health. The donor label of this sample is uncertain. Sequencing was carried out using blood.

CDR3 amino acids: CASSPLAGAPYNEQFF. The CDR3 DNA follows: TGTGCCAGCAGCCCACTAGCGGGGGCTCCCTACAATGAGCAGTTCTTC. The chain couples TRBV6-1 to TRBJ2-1; 11 bases line up with TRBD2. J was trimmed by 2 bases and V by 6 bases; bases with no gene match: 6. Germline values: CDR1 MNHNS, CDR2 SASEGT. This CDR3 comprises 16 residues.